The clone carrying this TCR beta chain was seen a few times. Its antigen is not known. Trimming left V 5 bases short and J 0 bases short, with 7 bases between. The germline gives CDR1 SGHAT, CDR2 FQDESV (reference sequence). The CDR3 covers 13 residues. Sequencing targeted expressed TCRB transcripts, as all isolated RNA had been reverse transcribed. The table came from immunoSEQ multiplex PCR; TCRdb's copy has only in-frame clones and leaves some out. The sample includes a few hundred thousand clones, around 15% of them seen just once. This record belongs to a study of beta chain features in type 1 diabetes. Regarding the study as a whole: Sequencing used cDNA, and cells with high TCR expression could therefore be over-represented.

The authors took one heparinised blood draw, averaging approximately 120 mL, from each donor. The V gene is TRBV11-1, the J gene TRBJ1-1; no clear D. Sequenced input: naive CD4+ T cells from blood. This TCR derives from a woman aged 18-29 years in good health. The CDR3 DNA reads TGTGCCAGCAGCCCCTTGTTGAACACTGAAGCTTTCTTT. Protein product: CASSPLLNTEAFF.